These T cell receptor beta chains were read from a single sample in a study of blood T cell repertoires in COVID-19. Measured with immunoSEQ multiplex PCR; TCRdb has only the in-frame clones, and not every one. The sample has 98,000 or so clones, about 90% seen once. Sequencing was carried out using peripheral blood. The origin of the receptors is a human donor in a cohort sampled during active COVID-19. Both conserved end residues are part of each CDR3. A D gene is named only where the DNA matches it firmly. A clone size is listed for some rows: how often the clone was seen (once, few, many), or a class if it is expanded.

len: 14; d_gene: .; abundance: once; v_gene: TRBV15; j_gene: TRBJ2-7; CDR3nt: TGTGCCACCAGCAGAAGCACCGGGGACTACGAGCAGTACTTC; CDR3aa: CATSRSTGDYEQYF
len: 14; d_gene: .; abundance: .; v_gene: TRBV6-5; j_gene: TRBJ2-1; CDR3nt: TGTGCCAGCAGTCGTCAGGACACCTACAATGAGCAGTTCTTC; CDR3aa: CASSRQDTYNEQFF
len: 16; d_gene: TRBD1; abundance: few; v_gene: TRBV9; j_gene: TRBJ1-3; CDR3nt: TGTGCCAGCAGCGACCAATCGACAGGGGTTGGAAACACCATATATTTT; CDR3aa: CASSDQSTGVGNTIYF
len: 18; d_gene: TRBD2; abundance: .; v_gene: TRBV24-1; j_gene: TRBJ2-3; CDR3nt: TGTGCCACCAGTGATCCCATAACTAGCGGGGGGACCACAGATACGCAGTATTTT; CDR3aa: CATSDPITSGGTTDTQYF
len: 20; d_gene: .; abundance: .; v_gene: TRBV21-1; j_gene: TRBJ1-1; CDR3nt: TGTGCCAGCAGCAAAGATAAAGGGATGAGGAAGGGACTCATGAACACTGAAGCTTTCTTT; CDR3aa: CASSKDKGMRKGLMNTEAFF
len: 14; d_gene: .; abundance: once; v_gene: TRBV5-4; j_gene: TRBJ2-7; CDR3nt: TGTGCCAGCAGCTTGGGGCCGATTAATCGCGAGCAGTACTTC; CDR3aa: CASSLGPINREQYF
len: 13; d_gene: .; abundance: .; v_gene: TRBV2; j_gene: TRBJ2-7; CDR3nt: TGTGCCAGCAGTGACACATTCCCCTACGAGCAGTACTTC; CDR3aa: CASSDTFPYEQYF
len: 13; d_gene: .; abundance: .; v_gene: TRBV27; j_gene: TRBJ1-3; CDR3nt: TGTGCCAGCAGTGAATTAGCTGGAAACACCATATATTTT; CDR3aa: CASSELAGNTIYF
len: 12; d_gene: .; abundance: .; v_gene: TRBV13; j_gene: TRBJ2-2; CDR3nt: TGTGCCAGCCGGGTCAGCACCGGGGAGCTGTTTTTT; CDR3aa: CASRVSTGELFF
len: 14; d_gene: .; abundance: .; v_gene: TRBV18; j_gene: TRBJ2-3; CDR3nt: TGTGCCAGCTCCCCTGCTGCGGAGACAGATACGCAGTATTTT; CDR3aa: CASSPAAETDTQYF
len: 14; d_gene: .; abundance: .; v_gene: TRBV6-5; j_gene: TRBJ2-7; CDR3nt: TGTGCCAGCATAAGTGCCCAGGGTTCCTACGAGCAGTACTTC; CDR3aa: CASISAQGSYEQYF
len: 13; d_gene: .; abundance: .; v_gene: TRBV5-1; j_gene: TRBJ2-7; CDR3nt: TGCGCCAGCAGCCAGACAGCGCCCTACGAGCAGTACTTC; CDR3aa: CASSQTAPYEQYF
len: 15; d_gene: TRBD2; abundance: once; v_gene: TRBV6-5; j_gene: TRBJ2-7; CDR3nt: TGTGCCAGCAGTTCCCGGGAGGGGAGCTCCTACGAGCAGTACTTC; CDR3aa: CASSSREGSSYEQYF
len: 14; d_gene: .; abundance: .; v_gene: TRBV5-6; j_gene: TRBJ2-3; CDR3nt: TGTGCCAGCAGCTTGCGGCGGTTCACAGATACGCAGTATTTT; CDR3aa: CASSLRRFTDTQYF
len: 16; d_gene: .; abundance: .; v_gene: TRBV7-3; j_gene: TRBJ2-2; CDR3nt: TGTGCCAGCAGCTCCGTGCGGACACTTAACACCGGGGAGCTGTTTTTT; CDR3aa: CASSSVRTLNTGELFF
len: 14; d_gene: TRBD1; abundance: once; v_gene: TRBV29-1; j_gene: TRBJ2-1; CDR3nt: TGCAGCGTCAAAGGACAGGGGGGATACAATGAGCAGTTCTTC; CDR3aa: CSVKGQGGYNEQFF
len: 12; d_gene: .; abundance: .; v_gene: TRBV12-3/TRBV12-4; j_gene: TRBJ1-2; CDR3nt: TGTGCCAGCAGTTTTGAGGGCTATGGCTACACCTTC; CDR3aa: CASSFEGYGYTF
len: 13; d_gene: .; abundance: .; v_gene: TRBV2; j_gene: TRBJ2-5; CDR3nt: TGTGCCTGCCATCTGGGGCGACAAGAGACCCAGTACTTC; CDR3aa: CACHLGRQETQYF
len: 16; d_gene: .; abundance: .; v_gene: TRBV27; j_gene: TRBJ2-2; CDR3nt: TGTGCCAGCAGTTTGTCTACCGGGACTGCCACCGGGGAGCTGTTTTTT; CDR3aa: CASSLSTGTATGELFF
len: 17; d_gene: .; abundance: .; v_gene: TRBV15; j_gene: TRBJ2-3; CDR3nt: TGTGCCACCAGCAGAGGTCCGGCGGCCTCTAGCACAGATACGCAGTATTTT; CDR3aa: CATSRGPAASSTDTQYF
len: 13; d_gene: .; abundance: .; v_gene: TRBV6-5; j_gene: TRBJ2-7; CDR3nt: TGTGCCAGCAGTTTCCTAGTCGCTAGCGAGCAGTACTTC; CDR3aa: CASSFLVASEQYF
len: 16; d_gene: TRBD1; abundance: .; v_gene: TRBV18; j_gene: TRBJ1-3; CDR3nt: TGTGCCAGCTCACTGCCACAGGGGGGATCTGGAAACACCATATATTTT; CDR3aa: CASSLPQGGSGNTIYF
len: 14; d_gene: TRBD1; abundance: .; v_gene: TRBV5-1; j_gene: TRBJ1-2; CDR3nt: TGCGCCAGCAGTGCCCCGGACAGGGCGGGCGGCTACACCTTC; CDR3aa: CASSAPDRAGGYTF
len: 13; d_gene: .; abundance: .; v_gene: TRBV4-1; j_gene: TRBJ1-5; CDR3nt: TGCGCCAGCAGCCAAGATCGGTCCGGGGTCCAGCATTTT; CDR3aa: CASSQDRSGVQHF
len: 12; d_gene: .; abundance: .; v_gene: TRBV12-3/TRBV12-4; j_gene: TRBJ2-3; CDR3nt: TGTGCCAGCAGTATTAGAACAGATACGCAGTATTTT; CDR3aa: CASSIRTDTQYF
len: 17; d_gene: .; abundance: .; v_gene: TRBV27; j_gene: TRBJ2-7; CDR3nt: TGTGCCAGCAGTCCCTCCGCGTCCGGGTCCCTCACCTACGAGCAGTACTTC; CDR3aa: CASSPSASGSLTYEQYF
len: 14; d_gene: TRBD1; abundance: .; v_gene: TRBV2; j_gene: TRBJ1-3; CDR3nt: TGTGCCAGCAGTCTGGGACAGGGAGGACACACCATATATTTT; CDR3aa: CASSLGQGGHTIYF
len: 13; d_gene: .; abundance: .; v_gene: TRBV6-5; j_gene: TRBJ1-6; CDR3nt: TGTGCCAGCACCCTGACGGGGAATTCACCCCTCCACTTT; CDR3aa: CASTLTGNSPLHF
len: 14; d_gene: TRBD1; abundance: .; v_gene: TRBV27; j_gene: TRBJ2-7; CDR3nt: TGTGCCAGCAGCTGGACAGGGGGCCCTTACGAGCAGTACTTC; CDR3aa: CASSWTGGPYEQYF
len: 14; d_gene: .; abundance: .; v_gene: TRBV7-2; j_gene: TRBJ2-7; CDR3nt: TGTGCCAGCAGCTTGGACACTTCCTCCTACGAGCAGTACTTC; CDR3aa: CASSLDTSSYEQYF
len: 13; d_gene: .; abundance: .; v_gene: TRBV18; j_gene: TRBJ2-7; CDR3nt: TGTGCCAGCTCAGCTTCAGGGCTCTACGAGCAGTACTTC; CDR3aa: CASSASGLYEQYF
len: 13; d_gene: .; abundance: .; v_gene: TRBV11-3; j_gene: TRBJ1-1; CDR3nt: TGTGCCAGCAGCTCCACACCGAACACTGAAGCTTTCTTT; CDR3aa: CASSSTPNTEAFF
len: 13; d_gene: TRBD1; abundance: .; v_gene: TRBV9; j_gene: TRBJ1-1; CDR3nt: TGTGCCAGCAGAGGGGGCTTCAACACTGAAGCTTTCTTT; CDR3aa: CASRGGFNTEAFF
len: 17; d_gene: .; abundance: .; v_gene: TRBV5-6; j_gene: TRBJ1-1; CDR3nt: TGTGCCAGCAGCTTGTTGACAGGCGGTTCGTACGACACTGAAGCTTTCTTT; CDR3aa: CASSLLTGGSYDTEAFF
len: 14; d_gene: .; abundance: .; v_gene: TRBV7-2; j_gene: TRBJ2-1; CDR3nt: TGTGCCAGCAGCTTAGCCGGGGTGGGGTATGAGCAGTTCTTC; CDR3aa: CASSLAGVGYEQFF
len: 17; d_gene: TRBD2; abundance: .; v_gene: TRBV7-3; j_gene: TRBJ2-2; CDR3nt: TGTGCCAGCAGCCCCTATGGGACTAGCGGGACCACCGGGGAGCTGTTTTTT; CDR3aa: CASSPYGTSGTTGELFF
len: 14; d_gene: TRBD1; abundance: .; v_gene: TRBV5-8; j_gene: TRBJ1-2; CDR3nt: TGTGCCAGCAGCTTCGGGACAGTGCTGGATGGCTACACCTTC; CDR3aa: CASSFGTVLDGYTF
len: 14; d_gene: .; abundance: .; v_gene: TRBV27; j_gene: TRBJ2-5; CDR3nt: TGTGCCAGCAGTTTGGCAGGGCAAGTGGAGACCCAGTACTTC; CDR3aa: CASSLAGQVETQYF
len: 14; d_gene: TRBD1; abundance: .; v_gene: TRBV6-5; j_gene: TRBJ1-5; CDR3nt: TGTGCCACTTCACAGGGGGCGCGGAATCAGCCCCAGCATTTT; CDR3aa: CATSQGARNQPQHF
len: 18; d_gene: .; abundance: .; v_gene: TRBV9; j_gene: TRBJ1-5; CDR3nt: TGTGCCAGCAGCGTTGGAGCGGGTCCAGGAGTTAGCAATCAGCCCCAGCATTTT; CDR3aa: CASSVGAGPGVSNQPQHF
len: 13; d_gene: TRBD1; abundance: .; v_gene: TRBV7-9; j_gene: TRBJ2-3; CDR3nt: TGTGCCAGCAGTCCCACAGGGGCAGATACGCAGTATTTT; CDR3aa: CASSPTGADTQYF
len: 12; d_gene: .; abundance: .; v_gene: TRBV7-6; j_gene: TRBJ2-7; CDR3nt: TGTGCCAGCAGTCCAAGGGAGAACGAGCAGTACTTC; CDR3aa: CASSPRENEQYF
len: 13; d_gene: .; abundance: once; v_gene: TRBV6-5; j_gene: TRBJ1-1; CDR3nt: TGTGCCAGCCCTGGACAGCTGAACACTGAAGCTTTCTTT; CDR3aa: CASPGQLNTEAFF